This T cell receptor (beta chain) was documented in a study of metastatic and nonmetastatic thyroid tumors (TCRdb year 2020). For context, the study as a whole: Repertoires were compared across peripheral blood and tumor or nodule tissue samples from malignant and benign thyroid patients. The paper's findings and limits, for the study overall: TCR beta diversity was reported as significantly higher in malignant tumors than in benign nodules, in both blood and tumor samples.

This clone was found many times. Its target antigen remains unknown. The sample holds no much larger clone one base away, and base qualities are not on file. No treatment had been received by any patient before thyroid surgery. The study retrospectively analysed patient clinical samples collected from the early 2010s to the late 2010s using T-cell receptor beta sequencing. The CDR3 runs 14 amino acids, cysteine and phenylalanine included. Only the CDR3 DNA is retained, 42 bases long and in frame from the first base. The V end gives up 2 bases and the J end 5 bases, leaving 5 bases in the junction not matched to a gene. CDR1 and CDR2 (SGHTA, FQGNSA) derive from the germline V gene. The library was produced with PCR. Sequenced using an Illumina HiSeq 4000. The TCR beta-chain CDR3 region of each patient was profiled by high-throughput sequencing. On the authors' methods: The researchers built a classifier to tell apart papillary thyroid cancer patients with distant metastasis, based on CDR3 differences among clinicopathological groups. The Shannon index was used to assess repertoire diversity, and the Morisita-Horn index was used to assess tumor-blood repertoire similarity. The raw public reads went through TCRdb reprocessing: fastp at Q25, MiXCR clone calling, in-frame beta chains kept. The V and J calls, along with clone size, are taken from TCRdb and not from the paper's own processing. In this sample the table shows some 45,000 clones, about 12% of which occur a single time. In total, the top ten clones hold roughly 9% of the sample.

This clonotype was sampled from a male donor with papillary thyroid cancer or a benign thyroid nodule (not recorded which). Some clones in this sample may be carry-over from other donors' samples. What was sequenced was blood. The V and J genes are TRBV7-2 and TRBJ2-7; a stretch of 8 junction bases matches TRBD1. This receptor carries the CDR3 CASSLFGTGDEQYF. At the DNA level, the sequence is TGTGCCAGCAGCTTATTCGGGACAGGAGACGAGCAGTACTTC.